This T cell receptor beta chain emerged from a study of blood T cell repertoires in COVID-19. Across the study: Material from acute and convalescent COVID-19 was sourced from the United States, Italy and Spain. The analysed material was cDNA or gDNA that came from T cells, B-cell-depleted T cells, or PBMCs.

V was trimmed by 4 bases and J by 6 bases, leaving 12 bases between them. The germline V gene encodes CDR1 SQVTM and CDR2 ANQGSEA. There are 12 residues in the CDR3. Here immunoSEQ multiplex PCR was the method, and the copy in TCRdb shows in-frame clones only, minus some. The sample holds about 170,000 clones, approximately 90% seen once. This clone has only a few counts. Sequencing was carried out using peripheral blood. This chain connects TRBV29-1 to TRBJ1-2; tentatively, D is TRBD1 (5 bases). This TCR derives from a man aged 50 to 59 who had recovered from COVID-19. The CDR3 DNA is TGCAGCGTTGGGGGGGGTTTGGATGGCTACACCTTC. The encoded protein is CSVGGGLDGYTF. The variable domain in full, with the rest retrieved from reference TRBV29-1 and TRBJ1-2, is SAVISQKPSRDICQRGTSLTIQCQVDSQVTMMFWYRQQPGQSLTLIATANQGSEATYESGFVIDKFPISRPNLTFSTLTVSNMSPEDSSIYLCSVGGGLDGYTFGSGTRLTVV.